This TCR beta chain was obtained from a study of cytomegalovirus exposure and HLA in healthy donors. As for the study in general: Most genotyped donors, 65% to 85% of about 430, had Caucasian-associated genetic ancestry.

CDR1 is MNHEY, CDR2 SVGAGI, per germline. V lost 0 bases and J lost 5, with 10 bases in between. CDR3 length: 14 residues. The PCR made use of 60 Vbeta and 13 Jbeta primers. Sequenced by immunoSEQ multiplex PCR; TCRdb stores in-frame clones only, minus some. The sample carries 150,000 to 200,000 clones, 65% to 85% recorded once. General study results and limits: TCR beta chain V- and J-gene trimming was linked, in a later analysis, to a missense variant in DCLRE1C. Later examination showed HLA-associated TCR beta chains had greater clonal expansion than equally common others.

This clone was counted a single time. Its matching antigen is unknown. This clonotype originated in a man younger than 30 in good health and CMV-seronegative. Sample: PBMCs. The chain is built from TRBV6-5 and TRBJ1-1; D is undetermined. CDR3 in amino acids: CASSYSQVWTEAFF. In DNA form, the CDR3 reads TGTGCCAGCAGTTACTCCCAGGTCTGGACTGAAGCTTTCTTT.